The entry below gives a single T cell receptor beta chain sequence along with its context. The antigen remains unidentified. The study ran its PCR with 60 Vbeta and 13 Jbeta primers. Profiled with immunoSEQ multiplex PCR; TCRdb holds only in-frame clones, not every one. This repertoire shows approximately 27,000 clones, approximately 70% found once; its top ten account for under 4.5%. These data originate in a study of cytomegalovirus exposure and HLA in healthy donors. Trimming took 2 bases from V and 8 from J; bases not matched to a gene: 6. The germline V gene encodes CDR1 MNHEY and CDR2 SVGAGI. This CDR3 spans 14 amino acids. Findings of the study overall: Across HLA loci, a later analysis found differing TCR association rates, with DRB1 most and HLA-C fewest.

Sequencing input: PBMCs. The origin of this receptor is a woman aged 45-60 years in good health and CMV-seronegative. The V gene is TRBV6-5, the J gene TRBJ1-2; 9 nucleotides match TRBD1. DNA for the CDR3: TGTGCCAGCAGTTACCAAGGGACAGGGAGAGGCTACACCTTC. It is translated as CASSYQGTGRGYTF.